Given below is one T cell receptor beta chain in context. This clone has just a few counts. Its recognized antigen is unknown. There are no base qualities to consult, and no much larger clone falls within one base. These data are taken from a study of beta chain features in type 1 diabetes (dated by TCRdb to 2016 to 2019). Regarding the research as a whole: Mean age, gender distribution, total cell number and subset yield did not differ between patients and healthy donors. Across all samples, 107,917,701 sorted cells were examined, and cell number per subset correlated strongly with RNA yield. The study compared the TCRB repertoires of sorted circulating CD4+ T cell subsets in recently diagnosed type 1 diabetes patients with those in matched healthy donors. Regulatory and stem cell-like memory subsets were isolated from only 8 patients and about eight healthy donors, whereas naive and central memory subsets came from all 30 or so donors.

The entire amount of isolated RNA was reverse transcribed using the High Capacity cDNA Reverse Transcription Kit, so the sequenced TCRB transcripts were expressed ones. Naive, central memory and regulatory T cell samples underwent deep immunoSEQ sequencing, averaging around 3.7 million total reads per sample. After sorted cells were lysed in RLT buffer, RNA was extracted with DNase-treated RNeasy Micro or Mini kits, with the choice depending on cell number. Each cell subset was processed on its own to prevent cross-contamination, while patient and healthy donor samples were processed together. TCRB sequences were amplified from cDNA with the immunoSEQ multiplex PCR, producing 87-bp fragments spanning the CDR3 region. The amplicons were sequenced using the Illumina HiSeq platform. The study's processing was this. PCR bias was corrected computationally using synthetic template baselines, and reads within Hamming distance 2 were collapsed, with unmergeable singletons discarded. Reads were aligned against IMGT to assign V, D and J genes, CDR3 length and insertions or deletions at six rearrangement sites. Clonotype counts were normalized to sorted cell number within each subset before computing true diversity and Gini coefficients with the tcR R package. The overlap coefficient, calculated on TCRB nucleotide sequences, was used to quantify repertoire sharing. Out-of-frame TCRB sequences from naive cells were analyzed as a proxy for the pre-selection repertoire. TCRdb mirrors the immuneACCESS table, restricted to in-frame sequences. Some clones are absent from its copies; in checked studies, under half trace to an unresolved V gene, and the reason for the others is unknown. That table supplies the V and J calls and clone size; D and trimming were determined from the DNA. Present in this sample are a few hundred thousand clones, 9.6% of which were seen just once. Jointly, the top ten make up approximately 0.035% of the sample.

Points the paper makes about the study in general: Only small numbers of individuals were included in the HLA sub-analyses, which left unresolved whether HLA type had any influence on TCRB rearrangement. Type 1 diabetes patients showed a moderate but significant shortening of TCRB CDR3 length in all four CD4+ subsets. Patients with type 1 diabetes made fewer insertions and deleted more nucleotides at VDJ recombination sites, implying thymic rearrangement abnormalities. Because cDNA rather than genomic DNA was sequenced, highly expressing activated cells could have been over-represented, although no difference in activation and CD3 levels was found between groups. Naive, central memory and regulatory TCRB repertoires appeared more similar among patients than among healthy donors. Shorter templates might have been favored by PCR, but patient and control samples were amplified and corrected together, so both groups would have been affected equally by any skew.

CDR1 and CDR2 were assigned from the germline V gene as SGHAT and FQNNGV. Measured from the cysteine to the phenylalanine, the CDR3 is 14 residues long. Of the read, only the CDR3 DNA is kept; its 42 bases are in frame from base 1. V loses 2 bases, J loses 0 bases, and the germline ends lie 8 bases apart. A single peripheral blood draw of approximately 0.11 L on average was collected from each donor into heparinised tubes. Using a panel that included CD45RO, CCR7, CD25, CD127, CD95 and CD27, naive, central memory, regulatory and stem cell-like memory CD4+ T cells were sorted on a BD FACSAria II. Every sorted population had a purity above 95%. Right away, PBMCs were isolated by Lymphoprep density gradient centrifugation and were stained directly, with no culture step. To minimize batch effects, samples were stained and sorted in pairs, one healthy donor with one patient per experiment.

Sequenced: naive CD4+ T cells from blood. The cell subset or site label, read with the paper, signifies: true naive CD4+ T cells. The receptor was derived from a woman in her late teens or twenties in good health. The receptor chain draws on TRBV11-2 and TRBJ2-7, with the D gene not clear enough to name. CDR3 region: CASSLRLGSYEQYF. At the DNA level, the sequence is TGTGCCAGCAGCTTAAGGCTAGGCTCCTACGAGCAGTACTTC.